The 17 T cell receptor beta chains reported below all come from one sample, sequenced in a study of blood T cell repertoires in COVID-19. Measured with immunoSEQ multiplex PCR; TCRdb has only the in-frame clones, and not every one. The sample has some 70,000 clones; 80% to 90% are singletons. Sequenced material: peripheral blood. The receptors were gathered from a man aged 50-59 years with active COVID-19.

The chain has TRBV3-1 (or the pseudogene TRBV3-2) and TRBJ2-7; tentative D call: TRBD1 (6 bases). V was trimmed by 2 bases and J by 2 bases, leaving 13 bases between them. Germline V gives CDR1 LGHDT, CDR2 YNNKEL (reference sequence). The CDR3 is 15 amino acids. The chain's CDR3 is CASSQSWTATYEQYF. Here the CDR3 DNA reads TGTGCCAGCAGCCAATCATGGACAGCTACCTACGAGCAGTACTTC.

The V and J genes are TRBV19 and TRBJ2-1; unclear D gene. Germline V CDR1 and CDR2: LNHDA, SQIVND (reference sequence). The CDR3 sequence is 11 residues long. Trimming shortened V by 5 bases and J by 5 bases, and 4 bases separated the two germline ends. As DNA, the CDR3 is TGTGCCAGTAGTCTTAACAATGAGCAGTTCTTC. Protein: CASSLNNEQFF. Filled out from reference TRBV19 and TRBJ2-1, the complete variable domain reads DGGITQSPKYLFRKEGQNVTLSCEQNLNHDAMYWYRQDPGQGLRLIYYSQIVNDFQKGDIAEGYSVSREKKESFPLTVTSAQKNPTAFYLCASSLNNEQFFGPGTRLTVL.

This chain links TRBV5-1 with TRBJ2-7, with 10 positions matching TRBD2. The CDR3 extends over 17 amino acids. Germline V gene sequence: CDR1 SGHRS, CDR2 YFSETQ. Unmatched junction bases numbered 15, after V lost 5 bases and J lost 4 bases. The CDR3 region has the DNA TGCGCCAGCAGTTCTACGACTAGCGGGTCACCGTTTTACGAGCAGTACTTC. This translates into CASSSTTSGSPFYEQYF.

The rearrangement joins TRBV29-1 to TRBJ2-7; 7 nucleotides align to TRBD1. After removal of 4 bases from V and 0 bases from J, the junction contained 6 bases not matched to a gene. Germline values: CDR1 SQVTM, CDR2 ANQGSEA. This CDR3 has 14 amino acids. Here the CDR3 reads CSVGAGGISYEQYF. The CDR3 nucleotides read TGCAGCGTTGGGGCAGGGGGTATCTCCTACGAGCAGTACTTC.

The chain joins TRBV30 to TRBJ2-3, with D unresolved. This CDR3 has 12 residues. Germline V gene lookup returns CDR1 GTSNPN and CDR2 SVGIG (reference sequence). Between the trimmed V and J ends, which lost 2 bases and 4 bases, there was a span of 7 bases. The CDR3 region is CAWSPLADTQYF. The CDR3 coding sequence is TGTGCCTGGAGTCCCCTTGCAGATACGCAGTATTTT. Combining the CDR3 with reference TRBV30 and TRBJ2-3 gives the whole variable domain SQTIHQWPATLVQPVGSPLSLECTVEGTSNPNLYWYRQAAGRGLQLLFYSVGIGQISSEVPQNLSASRPQDRQFILSSKKLLLSDSGFYLCAWSPLADTQYFGPGTRLTVL.

This chain connects TRBV7-9 to TRBJ2-7; D remains unclear. This CDR3 is built from 12 residues. V lost 0 bases, J lost 4 bases, and 4 bases lay in between. In germline, CDR1 is SEHNR, CDR2 FQNEAQ (reference sequence). The CDR3 region has the DNA TGTGCCAGCAGCTTAGCCAATTACGAGCAGTACTTC. Residues: CASSLANYEQYF. Full variable domain (remainder filled in from reference TRBV7-9 and TRBJ2-7): DTGVSQNPRHKITKRGQNVTFRCDPISEHNRLYWYRQTLGQGPEFLTYFQNEAQLEKSRLLSDRFSAERPKGSFSTLEIQRTEQGDSAMYLCASSLANYEQYFGPGTRLTVT.

The CDR3 coding sequence is TGTGCCAGCAGCCTCCCCCTGGCGGGAGGTGAGCAGTTCTTC. Encoded protein: CASSLPLAGGEQFF. The rearrangement uses TRBV14 and TRBJ2-1, with 8 bases matching TRBD2. There are 14 residues in the CDR3. The V segment lost 4 bases and the J segment 9 bases; nucleotides outside the gene matches: 8. CDR1 and CDR2 from the germline V gene are SGHDN and FVKESK. Supplemented by reference TRBV14 and TRBJ2-1, the full variable domain reads EAGVTQFPSHSVIEKGQTVTLRCDPISGHDNLYWYRRVMGKEIKFLLHFVKESKQDESGMPNNRFLAERTGGTYSTLKVQPAELEDSGVYFCASSLPLAGGEQFFGPGTRLTVL.

V and J are TRBV12-3 or TRBV12-4 and TRBJ1-6; D uncertain. The V end was cut by 6 bases, the J end by 7 bases, with 10 bases between. This CDR3 is 13 amino acids long. In DNA form, the CDR3 reads TGTGCCAGCAGATTCGGGTTCAATTCACCCCTCCACTTT. Its translation is CASRFGFNSPLHF.

This clone was seen only once. The chain recombines TRBV3-1 (or the pseudogene TRBV3-2) with TRBJ2-1; a possible D gene is TRBD2 (6 bases). In germline, CDR1 is LGHDT, CDR2 YNNKEL (reference sequence). The CDR3 has 14 residues. Trimming took off 3 bases at V and 7 bases at J, with 13 bases between the two ends. CDR3 bases: TGTGCCAGCAGCCATCGGGACCGGGGGAATGAGCAGTTCTTC. It specifies CASSHRDRGNEQFF.

The chain employs TRBV4-1 and TRBJ2-7; TRBD2 might be the D (6 bases). CDR1 and CDR2 (germline): MGHRA, YSYEKL. This CDR3 is 14 amino acids long. Trimming stripped 0 bases from V and 9 bases from J, with 15 bases between. The CDR3 region is CASSQDGGNSGQYF. The CDR3 bases are TGCGCCAGCAGCCAAGATGGGGGGAACTCGGGGCAGTACTTC.

This clone was recorded only once. The chain has TRBV5-1 and TRBJ2-7; 7 bases map to TRBD1. The CDR3 length is 12 residues. V was pared by 5 bases and J by 5 bases, with 4 bases of the junction left unmatched. Germline V gene data show CDR1 as SGHRS and CDR2 as YFSETQ. CDR3 sequence (DNA): TGCGCCAGCAGTAAGGGGGCCGACGAGCAGTACTTC. Protein product: CASSKGADEQYF.

The chain couples TRBV18 to TRBJ2-3; 7 bases are a match to TRBD2. The length of the CDR3 is 16 residues. The V and J ends lost 1 base and 2 bases, in that order; junction bases with no gene match: 6. CDR1 and CDR2 from the germline V gene are KGHSH and LQKENI. CDR3 amino acids: CASSPRDYLYTDTQYF. The CDR3 region has the DNA TGTGCCAGCTCACCACGGGACTACCTTTACACAGATACGCAGTATTTT.

A remark on this clone: This CDR3 is missing its conserved last phenylalanine or tryptophan, likely due to a read error. CDR3: CASSDRGFGYTL. CDR3 bases: TGTGCCAGCTCGGACAGGGGGTTTGGCTACACCCTC. The chain has TRBV28 and TRBJ1-2; 10 nucleotides agree with TRBD1. CDR1 is MDHEN and CDR2 is SYDVKM in the germline V gene. The length of the CDR3 is 12 residues. The ends lost 8 bases at V and 7 bases at J; junction bases unmatched: 4.

The rearrangement uses TRBV19 and TRBJ2-7; 9 bases fit TRBD1. Germline V CDR1 and CDR2: LNHDA, SQIVND (reference sequence). CDR3 length: 15 residues. V trimming: 5 bases; J trimming: 2 bases; junction bases outside the gene matches: 7. CDR3 protein: CASSVQTGGAYEQYF. In nucleotides, the CDR3 is TGTGCCAGTAGTGTCCAGACAGGGGGGGCCTACGAGCAGTACTTC.

The genes are TRBV9 and TRBJ1-4; 9 bases fit TRBD1. Germline CDR1 is SGDLS and CDR2 is YYNGEE. The CDR3 is 16 amino acids. Trimming removed 3 bases from V and 5 bases from J; junction bases left unmatched: 8. CDR3 in amino acids: CASSETPGTGNEKLFF. The CDR3 bases are TGTGCCAGCAGCGAAACCCCCGGGACAGGGAATGAAAAACTGTTTTTT. The full variable domain, its missing parts supplied by reference TRBV9 and TRBJ1-4, is DSGVTQTPKHLITATGQRVTLRCSPRSGDLSVYWYQQSLDQGLQFLIQYYNGEERAKGNILERFSAQQFPDLHSELNLSSLELGDSALYFCASSETPGTGNEKLFFGSGTQLSVL.

This clone was observed a few times. The CDR3 sequence: CASNLANYGYTF. The CDR3 nucleotides read TGTGCCAGCAATCTCGCTAACTATGGCTACACCTTC. This chain uses TRBV28 with TRBJ1-2; D not certain. CDR1 and CDR2 from the germline V gene are MDHEN and SYDVKM. The CDR3 runs to 12 residues. Trimming took 7 bases from V and 0 from J, leaving 6 bases between them.

The V gene is TRBV29-1, the J gene TRBJ1-3; perhaps TRBD1 as D (5 bases). The CDR3 is 14 amino acids. V was shortened by 3 bases and J by 0 bases, with 9 bases between the two germline ends. The germline CDR1 and CDR2 sequences are SQVTM and ANQGSEA. CDR3: CSVEVGPSGNTIYF. The CDR3 DNA is TGCAGCGTTGAGGTGGGGCCCTCTGGAAACACCATATATTTT.